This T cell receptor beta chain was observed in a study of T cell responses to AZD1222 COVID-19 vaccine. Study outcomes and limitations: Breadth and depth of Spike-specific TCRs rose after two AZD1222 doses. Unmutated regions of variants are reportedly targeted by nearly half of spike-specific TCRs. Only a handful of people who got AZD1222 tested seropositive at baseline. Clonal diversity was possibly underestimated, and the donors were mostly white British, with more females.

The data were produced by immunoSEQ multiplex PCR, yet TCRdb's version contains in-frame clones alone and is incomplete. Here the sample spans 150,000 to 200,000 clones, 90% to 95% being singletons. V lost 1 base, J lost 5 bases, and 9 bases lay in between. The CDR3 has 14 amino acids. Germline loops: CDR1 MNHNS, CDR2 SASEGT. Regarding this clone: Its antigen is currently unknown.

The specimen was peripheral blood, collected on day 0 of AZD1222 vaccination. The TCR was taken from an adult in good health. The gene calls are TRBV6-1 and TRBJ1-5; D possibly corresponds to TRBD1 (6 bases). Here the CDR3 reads CASSEGGGHQPQHF. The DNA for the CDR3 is TGTGCCAGCAGTGAAGGGGGGGGGCATCAGCCCCAGCATTTT.